Shown below are 18 T cell receptor beta chains from a single sample sequenced in a study of shared clonotypes between healthy human individuals. The method was immunoSEQ multiplex PCR; TCRdb's version includes in-frame clones alone and lacks a portion of them. This table holds a few million clones, 93% found once. The sequenced material came from naive CD4+ T cells from PBMCs. As for subset: CD45RA+ positively selected. The receptors come from a young man in good health. Some clones in this sample may be carry-over from other donors' samples.

The V and J genes are TRBV7-2 and TRBJ2-3; 7 nucleotides agree with TRBD2. Unmatched junction bases numbered 11, after V lost 2 bases and J lost 0 bases. Germline V gene sequence: CDR1 SGHTA, CDR2 FQGNSA. The CDR3 runs 18 residues. This CDR3 is CASSLLVLRGTSTDTQYF. The CDR3 DNA sequence: TGTGCCAGCAGCTTACTCGTCTTGCGGGGGACTAGCACAGATACGCAGTATTTT.

The J gene is TRBJ1-3, the V gene TRBV6-5; a possible D gene is TRBD1 (6 bases). CDR3 size: 15 residues. Germline V gives CDR1 MNHEY, CDR2 SVGAGI. V lost 0 bases and J lost 3, with 9 bases in between. The CDR3 nucleotides are TGTGCCAGCAGTTACTCGAGACAGGATGGAAACACCATATATTTT. Amino acids: CASSYSRQDGNTIYF.

The J gene is TRBJ1-5, the V gene TRBV10-3; TRBD1 matches at 7 bases. With 0 bases clipped from V and 2 bases from J, the junction kept 7 bases outside the gene matches. There are 17 residues in the CDR3. The V gene's germline CDR1 is ENHRY and CDR2 SYGVKD. CDR3 protein: CAISESRQGDGNQPQHF. CDR3 in DNA: TGTGCCATCAGTGAGTCTCGGCAGGGGGACGGCAATCAGCCCCAGCATTTT.

V usage is TRBV19 and J usage is TRBJ2-1, with a possible D match to TRBD2 (5 bases). This CDR3 has 14 residues. CDR1 and CDR2 from the germline V gene are LNHDA and SQIVND (reference sequence). V shed 11 bases and J shed 5 bases, with 19 bases lying between them. In DNA, the CDR3 is TGTGCCCGTAATCGCGGGCCGTGTCACAATGAGCAGTTCTTC. Translating it yields CARNRGPCHNEQFF.

This rearrangement joins TRBV25-1 to TRBJ1-1; D not certain. The germline gives CDR1 MGHDK, CDR2 SYGVNS. Between the trimmed V and J ends, which lost 3 bases and 4 bases, there was a span of 12 bases. This CDR3 region has 14 residues. Written as DNA, the CDR3 is TGTGCCAGCAGTGAGCGGACCTCCGGCACTGAAGCTTTCTTT. Encoded protein: CASSERTSGTEAFF.

J is TRBJ1-1 and V is TRBV27; weak D call: TRBD1 (6 bases). CDR3 size: 18 residues. CDR1 MNHEY and CDR2 SMNVEV come from the germline V gene (reference sequence). V was pared by 5 bases and J by 0 bases, with 22 bases between. The CDR3, as DNA: TGTGCCAGCAGTCCTTTAATTGGCCGGACAGCGATGAACACTGAAGCTTTCTTT. This sequence encodes CASSPLIGRTAMNTEAFF.

This chain connects TRBV7-2 to TRBJ2-1; 8 bases match TRBD2. Germline CDR1 is SGHTA and CDR2 is FQGNSA. V gave up 6 bases and J gave up 8 bases; unmatched junction bases: 15. This CDR3 comprises 16 residues. CDR3 region: CASSFSLGLGTYEQFF. The CDR3 coding sequence is TGTGCCAGCAGTTTTTCATTGGGACTAGGTACTTATGAGCAGTTCTTC.

The chain carries TRBV5-4 and TRBJ2-7, with D maybe TRBD2 (6 bases). Trimming pared 0 bases from V and 7 bases from J, leaving 14 bases between. Germline V gene lookup returns CDR1 SGHNT and CDR2 YYREEE (reference sequence). The length of the CDR3 is 14 residues. The CDR3 DNA follows: TGTGCCAGCAGCTTGGCCAAGGCCGCGGGAGAGCAGTACTTC. Translation gives CASSLAKAAGEQYF.

The chain employs TRBV6-6 and TRBJ2-7; TRBD1 matches 11 bases. J lost 8 bases, V lost 5 bases, and 5 bases had no gene match. CDR1 is MNHNY and CDR2 is SVGAGI in the germline V gene (reference sequence). The CDR3 extends over 13 amino acids. CDR3 nucleotide sequence: TGTGCCAGCAGTGGCCGGGACAGGGGGAAGCAGTACTTC. Encoded protein: CASSGRDRGKQYF.

CDR3 protein: CASVAVSYEQYF. In DNA, the CDR3 is TGTGCCAGCGTGGCAGTATCCTACGAGCAGTACTTC. The chain recombines TRBV6-1 with TRBJ2-7; the D is unclear. The CDR3 covers 12 residues. The V end lost 8 bases, the J end lost 1 base, and 9 bases lay between the germline ends. Germline-derived CDR1 and CDR2 are MNHNS and SASEGT.

A single count supports this clone. This chain connects TRBV5-1 to TRBJ1-1; a possible D gene is TRBD1 (5 bases). The CDR3 contains 13 residues. V was cut by 4 bases and J by 6 bases, with 13 bases left in between. Germline lookup yields CDR1 SGHRS and CDR2 YFSETQ. Here the CDR3 reads CASSPGTSAEAFF. CDR3 DNA sequence: TGCGCCAGCAGCCCCGGGACTAGCGCTGAAGCTTTCTTT.

This chain joins TRBV6-1 and TRBJ2-3, with TRBD2 matching 13 bases. After removal of 0 bases from V and 4 bases from J, the junction contained 7 bases not matched to a gene. This CDR3 has 18 residues. Germline CDR1 reads MNHNS; CDR2 reads SASEGT. CDR3 residues: CASSEAPGLAGPSDTQYF. As DNA, the CDR3 is TGTGCCAGCAGTGAAGCGCCGGGACTAGCGGGACCCTCAGATACGCAGTATTTT.

This clone showed up just a few times. The CDR3 DNA sequence: TGTGCCAGCAGTTATGACGGCAGTAACTATGGCTACACCTTC. It is translated as CASSYDGSNYGYTF. The chain employs TRBV6-6 and TRBJ1-2, with D uncertain. CDR1 is MNHNY and CDR2 is SVGAGI in the germline V gene (reference sequence). Trimming removed 3 bases from V and 1 base from J, with 9 bases in between. The CDR3 covers 14 residues.

CDR3 residues: CASSPQGAIVEAFF. DNA for the CDR3: TGTGCCAGCAGCCCCCAGGGGGCAATCGTCGAAGCTTTCTTT. The rearrangement uses TRBV4-2 and TRBJ1-1; 8 bases line up with TRBD1. Trimming removed 4 bases from V and 8 bases from J; junction bases left unmatched: 9. In germline, CDR1 is LGHNA, CDR2 YNFKEQ. This CDR3 spans 14 amino acids.

This clone has just a few counts. The chain employs TRBV29-1 and TRBJ1-5, with 9 bases aligning to TRBD1. The germline V gene encodes CDR1 SQVTM and CDR2 ANQGSEA. The CDR3 extends over 15 amino acids. J gave up 3 bases and V 4 bases, and 7 bases lay outside the gene matches. The chain's CDR3 is CSVVAGTGLNQPQHF. The CDR3 coding sequence is TGCAGCGTTGTGGCGGGGACAGGGCTCAATCAGCCCCAGCATTTT.

The rearrangement links TRBV5-4 to TRBJ2-5; D is perhaps TRBD1 (6 bases). CDR1 and CDR2 from the germline V gene are SGHNT and YYREEE (reference sequence). Trimming left V 4 bases short and J 2 bases short, with 12 bases between. This CDR3 contains 14 residues. In nucleotides, the CDR3 is TGTGCCAGCAGCAATACAGGGCTACAAGAGACCCAGTACTTC. Protein: CASSNTGLQETQYF.

The genes are TRBV7-3 and TRBJ1-2, with a possible D match to TRBD1 (5 bases). Between the trimmed V and J ends, which lost 5 bases and 0 bases, there was a span of 13 bases. The CDR3 loop spans 15 amino acids. The germline V gene has CDR1 SGHTA and CDR2 FQGTGA. The CDR3 region has the DNA TGTGCCAGCAGCCTGGGACTTTCTACTAACTATGGCTACACCTTC. It translates to CASSLGLSTNYGYTF.

This rearrangement joins TRBV7-7 to TRBJ1-5, with 7 bases fitting TRBD1. Trimming took 5 bases from V and 1 from J; bases not matched to a gene: 14. CDR3 size: 18 residues. Germline-derived CDR1 and CDR2 are SSHAT and FNYEAQ (reference sequence). The CDR3 reads CASSQFDMRGGSNQPQHF. As DNA, the CDR3 is TGTGCCAGCAGCCAATTTGATATGAGAGGGGGCAGCAATCAGCCCCAGCATTTT.